The 27 T cell receptor beta chains in this list originate from one sample, sequenced in a study of CD8 T cells in Susac syndrome. An input of about 0.5 to 1 ug of RNA was subjected to reverse transcription using random hexamers. From the immunoSEQ multiplex PCR reads, TCRdb called clonotypes with MiXCR, one entry per CDR3 protein. The sample lists 130,000 to 150,000 distinct CDR3 sequences; over 85% were seen once. Sequences were obtained from CD8+ T cells from PBMCs. These receptors all come from a human donor in good health.

The chain couples TRBV5-1 to TRBJ2-7, with 9 bases lining up with TRBD1. Germline trimming cut 6 bases from V and 6 bases from J; bases unmatched to any gene: 13. Germline values: CDR1 SGHRS, CDR2 YFSETQ. This CDR3 is 15 amino acids long. The DNA for the CDR3 is TGCGCCAGCACGCCCCTCGAGACAGGGGGGCTCGAGCAGTACTTC. Translating it yields CASTPLETGGLEQYF.

V and J are TRBV27 and TRBJ1-5; 8 nucleotides line up with TRBD1. Germline assignment: CDR1 MNHEY and CDR2 SMNVEV (reference sequence). Trimming at V came to 5 bases and at J to 2 bases, leaving 2 bases not matched to a gene. The CDR3 runs 14 residues. The CDR3 reads CASSLTGGNQPQHF. As DNA, the CDR3 is TGTGCCAGCAGTCTGACAGGGGGCAATCAGCCCCAGCATTTT.

The CDR3 coding sequence is TGCAGCGTTCAACCGGGACTGCCTAACAATGAGCAGTTCTTC. Amino acids: CSVQPGLPNNEQFF. The chain employs TRBV29-1 and TRBJ2-1, with D tentatively TRBD2 (6 bases). The CDR3 runs 14 residues. Germline V gene data show CDR1 as SQVTM and CDR2 as ANQGSEA. With 5 bases removed from V and 5 bases from J, the gap between germline ends came to 16 bases.

The V call is TRBV9, the J call TRBJ2-1; maybe TRBD2 (6 bases). The CDR3 contains 14 residues. Per the germline V gene, CDR1 is SGDLS and CDR2 is YYNGEE. Trimming stripped 7 bases from V and 7 bases from J, with 18 bases between. The CDR3 nucleotides are TGTGCCAGCTCTTTATGGCGGGACGGGAATGAGCAGTTCTTC. This encodes CASSLWRDGNEQFF.

This chain links TRBV4-3 with TRBJ2-7, with 9 bases fitting TRBD2. From germline, CDR1 is LGHNA and CDR2 YSLEER. This CDR3 has 15 residues. J was trimmed by 2 bases and V by 5 bases; bases with no gene match: 7. CDR3 loop: CASSAGLAVTYEQYF. As DNA, the CDR3 is TGCGCCAGCAGCGCGGGACTAGCTGTTACCTACGAGCAGTACTTC.

The rearrangement uses TRBV7-2 and TRBJ2-7, with 9 positions matching TRBD1. Germline CDR1 and CDR2: SGHTA and FQGNSA. The CDR3 length is 14 residues. J gave up 5 bases and V 4 bases, and 6 bases lay outside the gene matches. CDR3 protein: CASSSTGGANEQYF. The CDR3 DNA sequence: TGTGCCAGCAGCTCCACAGGGGGCGCGAACGAGCAGTACTTC. The complete variable domain, with remaining parts taken from reference TRBV7-2 and TRBJ2-7, reads GAGVSQSPSNKVTEKGKDVELRCDPISGHTALYWYRQSLGQGLEFLIYFQGNSAPDKSGLPSDRFSAERTGGSVSTLTIQRTQQEDSAVYLCASSSTGGANEQYFGPGTRLTVT.

V gene TRBV28 combines with J gene TRBJ2-1; 9 bases line up with TRBD2. The germline V gene has CDR1 MDHEN and CDR2 SYDVKM. This CDR3 is built from 16 residues. The ends lost 3 bases at V and 4 bases at J; junction bases unmatched: 7. The CDR3 bases are TGTGCCAGCAGTTTTGGCGGGAGGGAAAGGTACAATGAGCAGTTCTTC. Translated, it gives CASSFGGRERYNEQFF. The whole variable domain, remainder taken from reference TRBV28 and TRBJ2-1, is DVKVTQSSRYLVKRTGEKVFLECVQDMDHENMFWYRQDPGLGLRLIYFSYDVKMKEKGDIPEGYSVSREKKERFSLILESASTNQTSMYLCASSFGGRERYNEQFFGPGTRLTVL.

The rearrangement uses TRBV7-2 and TRBJ2-7, with TRBD2 matching over 8 bases. CDR1 is SGHTA and CDR2 is FQGNSA in the germline V gene. The CDR3 totals 15 residues. With 5 bases clipped from V and 2 bases from J, the junction kept 8 bases outside the gene matches. CDR3 nucleotides: TGTGCCAGCAGCCCAGCCGGGGGACTAGCCTACGAGCAGTACTTC. Translation gives CASSPAGGLAYEQYF.

This sequence joins TRBV7-6 and TRBJ2-7, with 9 bases lining up with TRBD2. Trimming took 5 bases from V and 6 from J; bases not matched to a gene: 11. This CDR3 is built from 15 residues. Germline V gene sequence: CDR1 SGHVS, CDR2 FNYEAQ. CDR3 in amino acids: CASSIGTSFTGEQYF. DNA for the CDR3: TGTGCCAGCAGCATTGGGACTAGCTTCACTGGCGAGCAGTACTTC. Variable domain in full (rest from reference TRBV7-6 and TRBJ2-7): GAGVSQSPRYKVTKRGQDVALRCDPISGHVSLYWYRQALGQGPEFLTYFNYEAQQDKSGLPNDRFSAERPEGSISTLTIQRTEQRDSAMYRCASSIGTSFTGEQYFGPGTRLTVT.

The rearrangement links TRBV4-3 to TRBJ2-5; 10 bases fit TRBD2. Germline trimming cut 1 base from V and 5 bases from J; bases unmatched to any gene: 7. Germline assignment: CDR1 LGHNA and CDR2 YSLEER. CDR3 length equals 16 residues. The CDR3 nucleotides are TGCGCCAGCAGCCAAGCGGCTAGCGGGAGTAAGGAGACCCAGTACTTC. Translation: CASSQAASGSKETQYF.

The J gene is TRBJ1-2, the V gene TRBV7-9; TRBD1 matches at 7 bases. CDR1 and CDR2 from the germline V gene are SEHNR and FQNEAQ (reference sequence). This CDR3 comprises 16 residues. Trimming took 4 bases from V and 4 from J; bases not matched to a gene: 12. Here the CDR3 reads CASSSLGQDKTYGYTF. The DNA of the CDR3 is TGTGCCAGCAGCTCGCTCGGACAGGACAAAACCTATGGCTACACCTTC.

The sample holds one count of this clonotype. J is TRBJ2-5 and V is TRBV3-1; 7 bases map to TRBD2. V was clipped by 4 bases and J by 2 bases; unmatched bases: 7. This CDR3 contains 15 residues. The germline gives CDR1 LGHDT, CDR2 YNNKEL (reference sequence). The CDR3 spells CASSPWTRGQETQYF. The CDR3 region has the DNA TGTGCCAGCAGCCCCTGGACTAGAGGACAAGAGACCCAGTACTTC.

The J gene is TRBJ1-4, the V gene TRBV27; 8 bases match TRBD1. Germline loops: CDR1 MNHEY, CDR2 SMNVEV (reference sequence). This CDR3 is built from 15 residues. Losses at the gene ends were 6 bases for V and 1 base for J; bases not matched to a gene: 4. The CDR3 nucleotides are TGTGCCAGCAGCGACAGGGGAGGAACTAATGAAAAACTGTTTTTT. This codes for CASSDRGGTNEKLFF.

The genes are TRBV29-1 and TRBJ2-7, with 11 bases matching TRBD2. Germline CDR1 and CDR2: SQVTM and ANQGSEA. The CDR3 runs 13 residues. The V segment lost 5 bases and the J segment 0 bases; nucleotides outside the gene matches: 0. The CDR3 sequence: CSVTSGGSYEQYF. CDR3 DNA: TGCAGCGTTACTAGCGGGGGCTCCTACGAGCAGTACTTC.

The genes are TRBV13 and TRBJ2-1, with D maybe TRBD2 (5 bases). The V gene's germline CDR1 is PRHDT and CDR2 FYEKMQ (reference sequence). This CDR3 has 13 amino acids. Trimming took off 4 bases at V and 8 bases at J, with 12 bases between the two ends. CDR3 DNA: TGTGCCAGCAGCTCCCGGACTCTCGATGAGCAGTTCTTC. Its translation is CASSSRTLDEQFF.

V gene TRBV4-3 combines with J gene TRBJ2-7; no firm D call. Germline assignment: CDR1 LGHNA and CDR2 YSLEER. V lost 0 bases and J lost 7, with 7 bases in between. The CDR3 contains 12 residues. The CDR3 DNA reads TGCGCCAGCAGCCAAGACACGGAGGAGCAGTACTTC. Protein product: CASSQDTEEQYF.

This rearrangement joins TRBV20-1 to TRBJ2-1; 12 nucleotides agree with TRBD2. This CDR3 comprises 17 residues. CDR1 is DFQATT, CDR2 SNEGSKA, per germline (reference sequence). V dropped 4 bases and J dropped 1; count of bases not matched to a gene: 8. The CDR3 region is CSATTSGSRVSYNEQFF. CDR3 coding DNA: TGCAGTGCTACGACTAGCGGGAGCAGGGTTTCCTACAATGAGCAGTTCTTC.

This chain joins TRBV9 and TRBJ1-1; no reliable D call. CDR1 is SGDLS, CDR2 YYNGEE, per germline. The length of the CDR3 is 13 residues. V lost 0 bases and J 0 bases, leaving 3 bases between the germline ends. CDR3 sequence: CASSVAMNTEAFF. CDR3 coding DNA: TGTGCCAGCAGCGTAGCTATGAACACTGAAGCTTTCTTT.

This clonotype was detected once. The V and J genes are TRBV6-2 or TRBV6-3 and TRBJ1-5, with 8 nucleotides matching TRBD1. V shed 5 bases and J 6 bases; nucleotides not matched to a gene: 12. The CDR3 runs to 16 residues. CDR1 and CDR2 from the germline V gene are MNHEY and SVGEGT. As DNA, the CDR3 is TGTGCCAGCAGTACGGGTCGGCAGGGGGCAGGTCAGCCCCAGCATTTT. Its protein is CASSTGRQGAGQPQHF.

The chain joins TRBV27 to TRBJ2-7, with TRBD1 as a possible D gene (6 bases). V was clipped by 5 bases and J by 4 bases, with 12 bases between them. This CDR3 region has 13 residues. Per the germline V gene, CDR1 is MNHEY and CDR2 is SMNVEV (reference sequence). The CDR3 sequence: CASSPSQGYEQYF. DNA for the CDR3: TGTGCCAGCAGTCCGTCACAGGGTTACGAGCAGTACTTC.

The chain couples TRBV27 to TRBJ2-4; a weak D match, TRBD1 (5 bases). Germline CDR1 and CDR2: MNHEY and SMNVEV (reference sequence). CDR3 length equals 15 residues. Trimming removed 3 bases at V and 0 bases at J, with 9 bases between. In nucleotides, the CDR3 is TGTGCCAGCAGTTTGACAGATCTAGCCAAAAACATTCAGTACTTC. It specifies CASSLTDLAKNIQYF.

CDR3 loop: CASSLRGFEEKLFF. The CDR3 nucleotides read TGTGCCAGCAGTCTCCGTGGCTTCGAGGAAAAACTGTTTTTT. V usage is TRBV28 and J usage is TRBJ1-4; D is undetermined. Germline V lookup: CDR1 MDHEN, CDR2 SYDVKM. This CDR3 is built from 14 residues. V gave up 5 bases and J gave up 8 bases, with 15 bases separating them.

This clonotype was detected only a few times. The rearrangement uses TRBV27 and TRBJ2-1; TRBD1 matches at 8 bases. The CDR3 has 12 residues. The germline CDR1 and CDR2 sequences are MNHEY and SMNVEV (reference sequence). J gave up 8 bases and V 3 bases, and 0 bases lay outside the gene matches. Here the CDR3 reads CASSLTGDEQFF. The CDR3 DNA sequence: TGTGCCAGCAGTTTGACAGGGGATGAGCAGTTCTTC.

This clonotype was detected only once. The gene calls are TRBV12-3 or TRBV12-4 and TRBJ2-2; 8 positions agree with TRBD1. V gave up 5 bases and J gave up 6 bases; unmatched junction bases: 5. CDR3 length: 14 residues. CDR3 sequence (DNA): TGTGCCAGCAGTCCTAAGGACAGGGCCGGGGAGCTGTTTTTT. Encoded protein: CASSPKDRAGELFF.

The chain is built from TRBV27 and TRBJ1-1; 8 positions match TRBD1. CDR1 is MNHEY, CDR2 SMNVEV, per germline (reference sequence). The CDR3 is 12 residues long. With V trimmed by 2 bases and J by 12 bases, 5 bases remained unmatched. The CDR3 region has the DNA TGTGCCAGCAGTTTAGCAGGGGGCAGGACTTTCTTT. Encoded protein: CASSLAGGRTFF.

The chain recombines TRBV3-1 with TRBJ2-1; D is ambiguous. Germline V CDR1 and CDR2: LGHDT, YNNKEL (reference sequence). V was cut by 0 bases and J by 3 bases, with 15 bases left in between. The CDR3 has 17 residues. The CDR3 here is CASSQDSLRPVYNEQFF. The CDR3 nucleotides are TGTGCCAGCAGCCAAGACAGCTTGCGGCCCGTCTACAATGAGCAGTTCTTC.

The chain carries TRBV14 and TRBJ1-1, with D hard to call. Trimming left V 0 bases short and J 0 bases short, with 17 bases between. Germline CDR1 SGHDN, CDR2 FVKESK. The CDR3 is made up of 18 amino acids. The chain's CDR3 is CASSQDLSSRGMNTEAFF. CDR3 sequence (DNA): TGTGCCAGCAGCCAAGATCTGTCTTCGCGCGGCATGAACACTGAAGCTTTCTTT. The variable domain in full, completed from reference TRBV14 and TRBJ1-1, reads EAGVTQFPSHSVIEKGQTVTLRCDPISGHDNLYWYRRVMGKEIKFLLHFVKESKQDESGMPNNRFLAERTGGTYSTLKVQPAELEDSGVYFCASSQDLSSRGMNTEAFFGQGTRLTVV.